This TCR beta chain is from a study of OX40 agonist ivuxolimab in advanced cancers. As for the study more broadly: Ivuxolimab was an agonistic, fully human IgG2 monoclonal antibody directed against OX40 (CD134), a costimulatory receptor. The monotherapy dose-escalation portion (N of about 49 patients) of the phase I ivuxolimab trial is reported in the paper. Intravenous ivuxolimab was administered to patients every 2 weeks at six dose levels: 0.01, 0.1, 0.3, 1.5, 3 and 10 mg/kg. A male proportion of roughly 80% and a mean age of approximately 58 years, ranging from about 20 to 79, were recorded for the dose-escalation cohort. Among the roughly 50 dose-escalation patients, around 20 had hepatocellular carcinoma, approximately 15 melanoma, 9 renal cell carcinoma and 9 head and neck cancer. Peripheral TCRbeta sequencing was intended to test whether TCR sequence diversity was altered and clonal T-cell expansion was caused by ivuxolimab. Prior anti-PD-1, anti-PD-L1 or anti-CTLA-4 therapy was permitted, and checkpoint inhibitors had been received by about 44% of dose-escalation patients. Partial responses occurred in three dose-escalation patients, of whom one had hepatocellular carcinoma and two had cutaneous melanoma. Overall results and qualifications from the work: After ivuxolimab, more expanded clones were found on average in CD8+ T cells than in CD4+ T cells. Antigen specificity was not determined for the clonally expanded peripheral T cells. Clonal expansion of both CD4+ and CD8+ blood T cells was observed from baseline to week 6 at doses 0.1 to 3.0 mg/kg. In the 0.1-3.0 mg/kg groups, partial responders had among the lowest normalized peripheral clonal expansion, particularly in CD8+ T cells. Low levels of normalized T-cell clonal expansion were also shown by some nonresponding patients.

Comment on this clone: Which antigen it targets is not known. Nothing much larger sits one base from this clone, and base qualities are not available.

Patients with autoimmune disease history or receiving systemic immunosuppression were excluded from the trial. Peripheral blood for TCR sequencing was collected from all dose cohorts at baseline, on cycle 4 day 1, and on cycle 7 day 1. Samples were obtained from an open-label, multicenter, first-in-human phase I dose-escalation trial of ivuxolimab. Adults with locally advanced or metastatic head and neck squamous cell, hepatocellular, melanoma or renal cell carcinoma were enrolled in the trial. Before TCR sequencing, CD4+ and CD8+ T cells were separately sorted from peripheral blood. For sequencing of the TCRbeta CDR3 region, genomic DNA was extracted from the sorted cells. The immunoSEQ Assay was used for sequencing of TCRbeta CDR3 regions. Entries here come from immuneACCESS through TCRdb and include only in-frame sequences with V and J called. Some clones fail to appear in such tables; in the studies checked, an unresolved V gene covers under half of the shortfall, and the cause of the remainder is unknown. Within this sample are tens of thousands of clones, with around 86% of them counted one time only. Clones ranked in the top ten supply about 3.8% of the sample.

For CDR1 and CDR2, the germline V gene lists MNHNS and SASEGT. V sheds 0 bases and J sheds 7 bases, leaving 12 bases between their ends. The CDR3 numbers 14 residues from cysteine through phenylalanine. Just the 42-base CDR3 DNA is kept, in frame starting at base 1. The clonotype originates from an adult with an advanced solid tumor such as melanoma, head and neck, liver or kidney cancer. The rearrangement joined TRBV6-1 to TRBJ1-1, and possibly TRBD1, on 6 matching bases. This sample comprised CD4+ or CD8+ T cells sorted from blood, obtained in a trial of the OX40 agonist ivuxolimab. The nucleotide sequence is TGTGCCAGCAGTGAAGCACAGGGAAGATTTGAAGCTTTCTTT. It codes for CASSEAQGRFEAFF.